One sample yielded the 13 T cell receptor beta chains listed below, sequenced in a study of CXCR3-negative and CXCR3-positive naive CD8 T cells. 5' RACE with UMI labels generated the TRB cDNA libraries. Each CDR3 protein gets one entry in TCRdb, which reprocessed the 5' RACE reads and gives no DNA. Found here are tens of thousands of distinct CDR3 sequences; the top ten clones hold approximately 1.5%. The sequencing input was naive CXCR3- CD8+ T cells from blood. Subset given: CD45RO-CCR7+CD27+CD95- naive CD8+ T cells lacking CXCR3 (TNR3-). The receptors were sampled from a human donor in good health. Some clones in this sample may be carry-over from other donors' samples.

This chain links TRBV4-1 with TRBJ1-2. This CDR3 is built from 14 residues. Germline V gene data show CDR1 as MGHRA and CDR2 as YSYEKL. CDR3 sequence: CASSEEGLGSGYTF.

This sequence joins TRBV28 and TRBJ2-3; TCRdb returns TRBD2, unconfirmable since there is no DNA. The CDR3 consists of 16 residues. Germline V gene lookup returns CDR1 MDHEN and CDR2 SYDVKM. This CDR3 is CASSFGSTLGTDTQYF.

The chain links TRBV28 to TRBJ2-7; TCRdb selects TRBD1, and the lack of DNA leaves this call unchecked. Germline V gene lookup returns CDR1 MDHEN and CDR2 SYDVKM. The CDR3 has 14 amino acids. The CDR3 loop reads CASSRDLGGYEQYF.

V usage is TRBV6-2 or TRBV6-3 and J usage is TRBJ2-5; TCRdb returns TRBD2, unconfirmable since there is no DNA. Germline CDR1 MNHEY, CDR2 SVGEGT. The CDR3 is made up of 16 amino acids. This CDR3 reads CASSSPTRSGEETQYF.

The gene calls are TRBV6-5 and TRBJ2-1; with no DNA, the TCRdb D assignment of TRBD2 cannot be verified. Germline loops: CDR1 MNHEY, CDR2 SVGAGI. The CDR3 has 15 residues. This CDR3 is CASSPSVSGGYEQFF.

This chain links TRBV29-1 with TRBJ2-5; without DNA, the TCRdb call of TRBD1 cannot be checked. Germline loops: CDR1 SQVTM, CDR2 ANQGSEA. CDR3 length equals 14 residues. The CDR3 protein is CSVDFPGPAQTQYF.

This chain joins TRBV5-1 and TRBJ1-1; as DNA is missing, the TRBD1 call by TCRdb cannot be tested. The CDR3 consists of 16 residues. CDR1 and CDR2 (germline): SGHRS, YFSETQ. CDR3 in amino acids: CASSLAGGGVNTEAFF.

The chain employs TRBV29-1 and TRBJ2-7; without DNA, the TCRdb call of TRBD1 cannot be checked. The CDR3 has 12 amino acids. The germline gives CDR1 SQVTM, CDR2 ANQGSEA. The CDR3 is CSVEGQAYEQYF.

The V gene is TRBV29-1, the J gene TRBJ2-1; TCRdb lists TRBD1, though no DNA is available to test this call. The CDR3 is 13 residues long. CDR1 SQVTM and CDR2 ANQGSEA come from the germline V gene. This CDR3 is CSVAGQGYNEQFF.

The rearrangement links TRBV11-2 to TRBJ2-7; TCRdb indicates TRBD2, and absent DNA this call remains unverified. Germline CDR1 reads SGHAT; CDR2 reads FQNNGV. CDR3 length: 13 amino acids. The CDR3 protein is CASSLGGRYEQYF.

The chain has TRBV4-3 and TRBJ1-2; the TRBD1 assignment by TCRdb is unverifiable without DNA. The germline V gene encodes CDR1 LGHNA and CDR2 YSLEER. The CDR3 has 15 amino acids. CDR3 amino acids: CASSQDSRQGYGYTF.

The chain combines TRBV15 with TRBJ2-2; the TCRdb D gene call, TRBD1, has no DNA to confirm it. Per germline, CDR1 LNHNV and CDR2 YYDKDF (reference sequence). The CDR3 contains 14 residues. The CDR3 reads CATTGTGNTGELFF. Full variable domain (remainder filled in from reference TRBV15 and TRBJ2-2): DAMVIQNPRYQVTQFGKPVTLSCSQTLNHNVMYWYQQKSSQAPKLLFHYYDKDFNNEADTPDNFQSRRPNTSFCFLDIRSPGLGDTAMYLCATTGTGNTGELFFGEGSRLTVL.

CDR3 residues: CASSSDTEGDQPQHF. The V call is TRBV28, the J call TRBJ1-5; TCRdb indicates TRBD1, and absent DNA this call remains unverified. Germline values: CDR1 MDHEN, CDR2 SYDVKM. The CDR3 totals 15 residues. The full variable domain, with the rest looked up from reference TRBV28 and TRBJ1-5, is DVKVTQSSRYLVKRTGEKVFLECVQDMDHENMFWYRQDPGLGLRLIYFSYDVKMKEKGDIPEGYSVSREKKERFSLILESASTNQTSMYLCASSSDTEGDQPQHFGDGTRLSIL.